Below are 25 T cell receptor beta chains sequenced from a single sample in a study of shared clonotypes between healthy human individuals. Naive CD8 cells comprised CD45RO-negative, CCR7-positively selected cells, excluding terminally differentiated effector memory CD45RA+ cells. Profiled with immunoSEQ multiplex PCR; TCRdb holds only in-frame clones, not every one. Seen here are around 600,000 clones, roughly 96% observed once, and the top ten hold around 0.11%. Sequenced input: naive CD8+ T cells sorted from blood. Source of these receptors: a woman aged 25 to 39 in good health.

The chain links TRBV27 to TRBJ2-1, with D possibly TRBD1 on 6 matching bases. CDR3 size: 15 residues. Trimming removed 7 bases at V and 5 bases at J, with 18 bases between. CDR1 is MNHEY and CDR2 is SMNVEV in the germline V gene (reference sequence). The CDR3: CASTPSGGGNNEQFF. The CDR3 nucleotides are TGTGCCAGCACCCCAAGTGGGGGCGGCAACAATGAGCAGTTCTTC.

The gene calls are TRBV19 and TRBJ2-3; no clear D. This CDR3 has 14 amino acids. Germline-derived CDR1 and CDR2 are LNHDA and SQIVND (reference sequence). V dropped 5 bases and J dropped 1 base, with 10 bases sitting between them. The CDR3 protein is CASSPEVGTDTQYF. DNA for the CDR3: TGTGCCAGTAGTCCAGAGGTGGGCACAGATACGCAGTATTTT.

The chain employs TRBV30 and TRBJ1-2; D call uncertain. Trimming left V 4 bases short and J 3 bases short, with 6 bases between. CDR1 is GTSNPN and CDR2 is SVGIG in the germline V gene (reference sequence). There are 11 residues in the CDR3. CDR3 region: CAWTVDYGYTF. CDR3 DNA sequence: TGTGCCTGGACAGTCGACTATGGCTACACCTTC.

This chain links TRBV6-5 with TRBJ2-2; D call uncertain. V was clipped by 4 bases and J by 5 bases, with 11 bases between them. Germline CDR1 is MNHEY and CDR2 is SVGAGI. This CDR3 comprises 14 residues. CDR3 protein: CASSLSPTTGELFF. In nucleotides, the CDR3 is TGTGCCAGCAGTTTAAGCCCAACGACCGGGGAGCTGTTTTTT.

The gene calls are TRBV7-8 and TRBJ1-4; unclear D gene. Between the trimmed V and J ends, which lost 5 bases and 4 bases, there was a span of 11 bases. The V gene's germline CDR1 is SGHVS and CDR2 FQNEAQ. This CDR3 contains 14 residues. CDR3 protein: CASSKGVGNEKLFF. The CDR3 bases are TGTGCCAGCAGCAAGGGCGTCGGTAATGAAAAACTGTTTTTT. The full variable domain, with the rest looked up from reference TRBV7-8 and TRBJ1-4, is GAGVSQSPRYKVAKRGQDVALRCDPISGHVSLFWYQQALGQGPEFLTYFQNEAQLDKSGLPSDRFFAERPEGSVSTLKIQRTQQEDSAVYLCASSKGVGNEKLFFGSGTQLSVL.

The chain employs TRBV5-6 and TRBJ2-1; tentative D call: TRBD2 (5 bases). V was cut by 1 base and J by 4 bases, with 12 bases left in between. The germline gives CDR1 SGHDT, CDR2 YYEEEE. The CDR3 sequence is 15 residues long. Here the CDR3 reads CASSLPSEGYNEQFF. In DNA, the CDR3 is TGTGCCAGCAGCTTGCCATCCGAGGGATACAATGAGCAGTTCTTC.

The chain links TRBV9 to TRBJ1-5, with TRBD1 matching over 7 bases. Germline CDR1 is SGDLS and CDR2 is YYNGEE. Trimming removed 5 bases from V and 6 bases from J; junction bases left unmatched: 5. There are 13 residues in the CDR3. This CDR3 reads CASSRGLGQPQHF. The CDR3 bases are TGTGCCAGCAGTAGGGGGCTTGGTCAGCCCCAGCATTTT.

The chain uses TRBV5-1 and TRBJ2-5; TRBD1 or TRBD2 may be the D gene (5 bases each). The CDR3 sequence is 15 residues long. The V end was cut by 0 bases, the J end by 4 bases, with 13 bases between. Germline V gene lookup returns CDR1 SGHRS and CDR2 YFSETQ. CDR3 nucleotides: TGCGCCAGCAGCTTGGGTGCAGGGACGAGAGAGACCCAGTACTTC. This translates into CASSLGAGTRETQYF.

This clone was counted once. CDR3: CASSYSGWGEQYF. The CDR3 region has the DNA TGTGCCAGCAGTTACTCGGGGTGGGGCGAGCAGTACTTC. The chain joins TRBV6-5 to TRBJ2-7; D ambiguous. Trimming took 0 bases from V and 6 from J, leaving 9 bases between them. There are 13 residues in the CDR3. The germline V gene has CDR1 MNHEY and CDR2 SVGAGI.

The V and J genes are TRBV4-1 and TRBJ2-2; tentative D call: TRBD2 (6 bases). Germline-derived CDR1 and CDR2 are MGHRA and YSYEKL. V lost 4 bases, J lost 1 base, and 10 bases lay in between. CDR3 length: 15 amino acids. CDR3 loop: CASSRGERNTGELFF. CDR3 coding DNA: TGCGCCAGCAGCCGGGGGGAAAGGAACACCGGGGAGCTGTTTTTT.

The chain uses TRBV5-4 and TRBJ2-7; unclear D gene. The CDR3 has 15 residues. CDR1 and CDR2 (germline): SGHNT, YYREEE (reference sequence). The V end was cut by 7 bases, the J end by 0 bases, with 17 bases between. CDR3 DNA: TGTGCCAGCGGCCGGATGGAAGCGAGCTCCTACGAGCAGTACTTC. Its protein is CASGRMEASSYEQYF.

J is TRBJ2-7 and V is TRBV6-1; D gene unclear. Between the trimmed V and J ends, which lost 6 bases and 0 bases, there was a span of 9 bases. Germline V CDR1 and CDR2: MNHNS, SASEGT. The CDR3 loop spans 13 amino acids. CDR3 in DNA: TGTGCCAGCAGGGCACGGAGCTCCTACGAGCAGTACTTC. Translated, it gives CASRARSSYEQYF.

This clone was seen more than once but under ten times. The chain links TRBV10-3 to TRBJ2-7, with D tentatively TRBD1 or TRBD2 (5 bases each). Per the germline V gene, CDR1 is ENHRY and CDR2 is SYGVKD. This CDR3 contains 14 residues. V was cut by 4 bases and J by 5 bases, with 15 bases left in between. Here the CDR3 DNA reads TGTGCCATCAGTGCCCGGGACGGCGCCGACGAGCAGTACTTC. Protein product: CAISARDGADEQYF.

CDR3 region: CASRTDSYEQYF. In nucleotides, the CDR3 is TGTGCCAGCCGGACTGATTCCTACGAGCAGTACTTC. The chain combines TRBV5-4 with TRBJ2-7; D is perhaps TRBD2 (5 bases). V was clipped by 7 bases and J by 1 base, with 9 bases between them. Germline lookup yields CDR1 SGHNT and CDR2 YYREEE (reference sequence). This CDR3 has 12 amino acids. Drawing the rest from reference TRBV5-4 and TRBJ2-7, the complete variable domain is ETGVTQSPTHLIKTRGQQVTLRCSSQSGHNTVSWYQQALGQGPQFIFQYYREEENGRGNFPPRFSGLQFPNYSSELNVNALELDDSALYLCASRTDSYEQYFGPGTRLTVT.

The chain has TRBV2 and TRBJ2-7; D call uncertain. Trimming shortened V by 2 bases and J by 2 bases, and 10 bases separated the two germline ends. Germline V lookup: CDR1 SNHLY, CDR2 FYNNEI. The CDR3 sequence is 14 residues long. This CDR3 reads CASSEFKGPYEQYF. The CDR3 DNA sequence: TGTGCCAGCAGTGAATTCAAAGGCCCCTACGAGCAGTACTTC.

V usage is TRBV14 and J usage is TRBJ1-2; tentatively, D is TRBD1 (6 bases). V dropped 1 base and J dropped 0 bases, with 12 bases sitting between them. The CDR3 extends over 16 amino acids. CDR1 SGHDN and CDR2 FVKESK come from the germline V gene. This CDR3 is CASSQATGATNYGYTF. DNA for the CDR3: TGTGCCAGCAGCCAAGCGACAGGCGCCACTAACTATGGCTACACCTTC.

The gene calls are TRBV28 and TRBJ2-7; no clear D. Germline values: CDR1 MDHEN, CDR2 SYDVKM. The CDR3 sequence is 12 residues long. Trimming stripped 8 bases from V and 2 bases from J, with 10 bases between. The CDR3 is CASGDPAYEQYF. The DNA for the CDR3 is TGTGCCAGCGGGGATCCCGCCTACGAGCAGTACTTC. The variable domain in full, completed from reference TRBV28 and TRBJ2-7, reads DVKVTQSSRYLVKRTGEKVFLECVQDMDHENMFWYRQDPGLGLRLIYFSYDVKMKEKGDIPEGYSVSREKKERFSLILESASTNQTSMYLCASGDPAYEQYFGPGTRLTVT.

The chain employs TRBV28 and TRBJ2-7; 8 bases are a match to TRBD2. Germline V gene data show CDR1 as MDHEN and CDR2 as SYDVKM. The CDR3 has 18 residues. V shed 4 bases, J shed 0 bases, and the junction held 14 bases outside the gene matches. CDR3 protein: CASSSLTSDTSSSYEQYF. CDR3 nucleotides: TGTGCCAGCAGTTCCTTGACTAGCGACACATCGAGCTCCTACGAGCAGTACTTC. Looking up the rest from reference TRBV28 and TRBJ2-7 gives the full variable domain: DVKVTQSSRYLVKRTGEKVFLECVQDMDHENMFWYRQDPGLGLRLIYFSYDVKMKEKGDIPEGYSVSREKKERFSLILESASTNQTSMYLCASSSLTSDTSSSYEQYFGPGTRLTVT.

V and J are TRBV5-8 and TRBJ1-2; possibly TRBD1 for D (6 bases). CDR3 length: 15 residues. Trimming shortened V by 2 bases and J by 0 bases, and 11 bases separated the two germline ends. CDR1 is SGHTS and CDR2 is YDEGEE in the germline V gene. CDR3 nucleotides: TGTGCCAGCAGCTTAGGGGGACTGGCTAACTATGGCTACACCTTC. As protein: CASSLGGLANYGYTF.

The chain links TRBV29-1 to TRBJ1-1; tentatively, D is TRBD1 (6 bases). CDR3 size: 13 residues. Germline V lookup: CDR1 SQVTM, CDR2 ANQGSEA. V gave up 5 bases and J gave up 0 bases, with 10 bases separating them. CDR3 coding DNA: TGCAGCGTTCGTCACAGGGTGAACACTGAAGCTTTCTTT. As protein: CSVRHRVNTEAFF.

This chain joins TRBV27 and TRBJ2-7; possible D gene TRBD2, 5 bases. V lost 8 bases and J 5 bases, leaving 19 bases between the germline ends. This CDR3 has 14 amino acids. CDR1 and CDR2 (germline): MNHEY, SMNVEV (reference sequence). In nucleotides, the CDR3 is TGTGCCAGCGGCCTCCTAGGGAGCGCGCACGAGCAGTACTTC. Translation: CASGLLGSAHEQYF.

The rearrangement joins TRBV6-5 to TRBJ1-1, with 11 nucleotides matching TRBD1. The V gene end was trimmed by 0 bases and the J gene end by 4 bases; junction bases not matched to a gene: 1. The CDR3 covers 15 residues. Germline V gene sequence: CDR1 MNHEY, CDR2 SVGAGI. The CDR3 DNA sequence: TGTGCCAGCAGTTACTCCGGGACAGGGGGCACTGAAGCTTTCTTT. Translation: CASSYSGTGGTEAFF.

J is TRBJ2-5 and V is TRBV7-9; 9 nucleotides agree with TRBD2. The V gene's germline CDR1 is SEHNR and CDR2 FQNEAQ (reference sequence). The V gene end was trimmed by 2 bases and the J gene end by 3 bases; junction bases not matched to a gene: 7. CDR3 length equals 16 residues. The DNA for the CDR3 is TGTGCCAGCAGCTTACCGTATAGCGGGAGAGAAGAGACCCAGTACTTC. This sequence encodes CASSLPYSGREETQYF.

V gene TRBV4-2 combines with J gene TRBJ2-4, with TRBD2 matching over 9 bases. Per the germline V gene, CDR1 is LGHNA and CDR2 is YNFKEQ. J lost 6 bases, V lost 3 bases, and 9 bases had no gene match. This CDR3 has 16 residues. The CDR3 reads CASSHLAGGELNIQYF. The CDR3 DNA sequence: TGTGCCAGCAGCCACCTGGCGGGGGGGGAACTAAACATTCAGTACTTC.

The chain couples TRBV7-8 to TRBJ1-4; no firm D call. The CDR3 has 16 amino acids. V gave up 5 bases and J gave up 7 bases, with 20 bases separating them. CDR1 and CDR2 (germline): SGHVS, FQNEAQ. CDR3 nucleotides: TGTGCCAGCAGCCCCCGAGACCGAGCCCGGGGTGAAAAACTGTTTTTT. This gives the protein CASSPRDRARGEKLFF.